This TCR beta chain was sequenced during a study of Ad26.COV2.S vaccination and SARS-CoV-2 variants (dated by TCRdb to the early 2020s). Broadly, across the study: Donors in the vaccine arm were drawn from COV1001, a multicentre, randomized, double-blind, placebo-controlled phase I-IIa trial testing Ad26.COV2.S in healthy adults. Ad26.COV2.S was given intramuscularly at 5x10^10 or 1x10^11 viral particles, as a single shot or as two shots 56 days apart. The specificity and breadth of SARS-CoV-2-reactive T cell receptors after Ad26.COV2.S vaccination were assessed by TCRbeta repertoire sequencing. The TCR-sequenced set comprised about 32 samples: around 20 Ad26.COV2.S vaccine recipients, 5 placebo recipients and 8 SARS-CoV-2 convalescent individuals. Trial participants were randomized into five groups of five: low-dose or high-dose Ad26.COV2.S given once or twice, or placebo on both occasions. Blinding of investigators to trial group allocation was maintained during experiments and outcome assessment.

V and J are trimmed by 2 bases and 2 bases, and the gene matches miss 3 bases of the junction. The CDR3 spans 15 residues, from the cysteine through the phenylalanine. Just the 45-base CDR3 DNA is kept, in frame starting at base 1. The germline V gene specifies SGHRS as CDR1 and YFSETQ as CDR2. Read against the paper, the sample's treatment or condition label means: around 19 received Ad26.COV2.S at low or high dose, single or two shots; roughly 5 received placebo; per-sample allocation not given. Repertoires of vaccine and placebo recipients were sequenced from samples taken on day 63 after the first injection. Between 29 July and 7 August 2020, Cohort 1b enrolled around 25 adults aged 18-55 years at one site in Boston, USA. Ad26.COV2.S was a replication-incompetent adenovirus type 26 vector expressing a prefusion-stabilized SARS-CoV-2 spike protein from the original Wuhan strain. For this clone: There is no known antigen for this receptor. Per-base qualities were not stored, and no clone one base away is much larger.

Results and caveats for the whole study, not just this receptor: Comparable non-spike TCR breadth was observed between vaccine and placebo recipients, consistent with only spike being contained in the vaccine. The study lacked the statistical power to compare responses across vaccine doses or regimens. Compared with placebo recipients, Ad26.COV2.S recipients showed higher spike-specific TCR breadth (P = 0.0014). The authors noted that total T cell responses may have been underestimated by the TCR breadth and depth analyses. Substantial breadth of spike-specific CD8+ and CD4+ T cell responses was reported after vaccination.

The immunoSEQ Assay was the method used to sequence TCRbeta CDR3 regions. After extraction, genomic DNA underwent amplification by bias-controlled multiplex PCR, followed by high-throughput sequencing. The authors' pipeline ran thus. To quantify the absolute abundance of each unique TCRbeta CDR3 region, sequences were collapsed and filtered. T cell fraction was estimated by normalizing TCRbeta template counts to usable DNA, which was measured by amplifying reference genes present in all nucleated cells. Repertoire TCRs were annotated as SARS-CoV-2-specific by exact matching of V gene, CDR3 amino acid sequence and J gene to a known reactive TCR set. MIRA supplied the reference SARS-CoV-2 TCR set, which was filtered for enrichment in COVID-19-positive ImmuneCODE repertoires so that public or cross-reactive TCRs were removed. Drawing on the MIRA antigens, annotated TCRs were analysed further at the level of specific ORF or position within ORF. Breadth was defined as annotated unique rearrangements over total unique productive rearrangements; depth was the summed frequency of those rearrangements. TCR breadth was compared between groups using two-sided Wilcoxon rank-sum tests. TCRdb re-hosts the immuneACCESS table, in-frame sequences only. Its copies lack some clones; in the studies checked, an unresolved V gene accounts for under half of them, and the cause for the rest is not known. V and J calls and clone size are copied from that table; D and trimming were computed from the DNA. The sample table records 350,000 to 550,000 clones; 89% of these occur just once. The ten largest clones capture 2% to 3% of the sample.

The sequences come from peripheral blood, collected in a trial of Ad26.COV2.S vaccine versus placebo. The chain uses TRBV5-1 and TRBJ1-2, with 10 bases in between that match TRBD1. The TCR comes from a person aged 18 to 59 who received the Ad26.COV2.S COVID-19 vaccine or a placebo. The base sequence is TGCGCCAGCAGCTTTATGACAGGGGGCAACTATGGCTACACCTTC. Its translation is CASSFMTGGNYGYTF.